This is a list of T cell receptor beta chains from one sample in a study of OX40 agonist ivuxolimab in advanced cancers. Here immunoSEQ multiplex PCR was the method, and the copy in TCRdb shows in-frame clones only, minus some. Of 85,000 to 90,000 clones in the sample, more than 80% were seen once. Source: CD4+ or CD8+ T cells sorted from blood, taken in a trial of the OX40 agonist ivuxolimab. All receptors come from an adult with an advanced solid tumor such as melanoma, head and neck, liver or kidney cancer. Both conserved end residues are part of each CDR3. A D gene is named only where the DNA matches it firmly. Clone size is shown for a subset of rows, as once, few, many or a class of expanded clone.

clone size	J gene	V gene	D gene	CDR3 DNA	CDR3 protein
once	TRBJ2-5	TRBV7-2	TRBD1	TGTGCCAGCAGCATAATGGGACAGGGTGTCGAGACCCAGTACTTC	CASSIMGQGVETQYF
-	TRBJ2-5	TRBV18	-	TGTGCCAGCTCACCACTAGGGGCAGGGCAAAAAGAGACCCAGTACTTC	CASSPLGAGQKETQYF
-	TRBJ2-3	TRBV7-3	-	TGTGCCAGCAGCGTAAGCCCGCCGGGAGCTTTTGGGGATACGCAGTATTTT	CASSVSPPGAFGDTQYF
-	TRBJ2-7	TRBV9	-	TGTGCCAGCAGCGTAGGGGGTGGGATTACCCTTCCCTACGAGCAGTACTTC	CASSVGGGITLPYEQYF
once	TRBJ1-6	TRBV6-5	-	TGTGCCAGCAGTTACGAGGGATATTCACCCCTCCACTTT	CASSYEGYSPLHF
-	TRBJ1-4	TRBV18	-	TGTGCCAGCTCAGCGGGGATAGCTAATGAAAAACTGTTTTTT	CASSAGIANEKLFF
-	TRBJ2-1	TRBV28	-	TGTGCCAGCAGTTTCCCCGGGACAATAGGCGTTGAGCAGTTCTTC	CASSFPGTIGVEQFF
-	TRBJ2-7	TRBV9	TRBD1	TGTGCCAGCAGCGCCAGAGGACAGGGATCCTACGAGCAGTACTTC	CASSARGQGSYEQYF
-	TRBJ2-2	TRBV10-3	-	TGTGCCATCAGTCGGGTCGGGGAGCTGTTTTTT	CAISRVGELFF
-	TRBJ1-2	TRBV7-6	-	TGTGCCAGCAGCTCCAGGGGCCGCGGCTACACCTTC	CASSSRGRGYTF
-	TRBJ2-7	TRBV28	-	TGTGCCAGCAGTGGCAGAACCTCCTACGAGCAGTACTTC	CASSGRTSYEQYF
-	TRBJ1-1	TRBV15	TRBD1	TGTGCCACCAGCAGAGATCAGGGGGCGCCTCTAGCTTTCTTT	CATSRDQGAPLAFF
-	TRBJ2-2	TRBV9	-	TGTGCCAGCAGCGGAGATTCGAACACCGGGGAGCTGTTTTTT	CASSGDSNTGELFF
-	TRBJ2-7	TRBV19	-	TGTGCCAGTAGTATAGTTGGAGGAGGCGAGCAGTACTTC	CASSIVGGGEQYF
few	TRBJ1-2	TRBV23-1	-	TGCGCCAGCAGTCTGGACAGCCTTAACTATGGCTACACCTTC	CASSLDSLNYGYTF
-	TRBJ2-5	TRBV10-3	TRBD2	TGTGCCATCAGTGAGGGCGGGGGCCAAGAGACCCAGTACTTC	CAISEGGGQETQYF
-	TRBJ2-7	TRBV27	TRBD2	TGTGCCAGCAGTTCCCCCCTGGGACTAGCGGGAGGGTTCGAGCAGTACTTC	CASSSPLGLAGGFEQYF
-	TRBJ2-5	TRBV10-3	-	TGTGCCATCAGTGACCCTAAAGAAGAGACCCAGTACTTC	CAISDPKEETQYF
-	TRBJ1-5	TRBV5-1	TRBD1	TGCGCCAGCAGCCTAACAGGGGGCGGTCAGCCCCAGCATTTT	CASSLTGGGQPQHF
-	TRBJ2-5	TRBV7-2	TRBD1	TGTGCCAGCAGCCAACGACAGGGGGCTGCCATGGGCACCCAGTACTTC	CASSQRQGAAMGTQYF
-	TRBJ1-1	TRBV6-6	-	TGTGCCAGCAGTTACATCAGGGGCCCTATCACTGAAGCTTTCTTT	CASSYIRGPITEAFF
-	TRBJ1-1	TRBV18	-	TGTGCCAGCTCACCAGACAGACTAAACACTGAAGCTTTCTTT	CASSPDRLNTEAFF
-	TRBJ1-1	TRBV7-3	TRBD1	TGTGCCAGCAGCCCAGCGACAGGGCTCGGGAACACTGAAGCTTTCTTT	CASSPATGLGNTEAFF
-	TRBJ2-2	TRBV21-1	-	TGTGCCAGCAGCATCATGACAGAAACTTCCCGGGAGCTGTTTTTT	CASSIMTETSRELFF
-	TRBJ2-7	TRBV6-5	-	TGTGCCAGCAGTTACGAGGTGGGGGGCGAGCAGTACTTC	CASSYEVGGEQYF
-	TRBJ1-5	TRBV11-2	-	TGTGCCAGCAGCTCCCGGTTCAATCAGCCCCAGCATTTT	CASSSRFNQPQHF
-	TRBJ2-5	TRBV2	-	TGTGCCAGCAGTGAAGGGGGGGCCCACGAGACCCAGTACTTC	CASSEGGAHETQYF
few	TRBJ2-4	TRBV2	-	TGTGCCAGCAGAGGCCCAGGCGGATGGCAAAACATTCAGTACTTC	CASRGPGGWQNIQYF
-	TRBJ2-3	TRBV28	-	TGTGCCAGCAGTTTAAGGTATAGCTGGAGCACAGATACGCAGTATTTT	CASSLRYSWSTDTQYF
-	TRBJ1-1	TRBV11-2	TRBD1	TGTGCCAGCAGCTTATTGCGGACAGGGGGCCGGTTCGGCACTGAAGCTTTCTTT	CASSLLRTGGRFGTEAFF
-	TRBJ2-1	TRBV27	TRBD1	TGTGCCAGCAGTTTGCAGACAGGGTATACCTACAATGAGCAGTTCTTC	CASSLQTGYTYNEQFF